The 20 T cell receptor beta chains presented below share a single source sample, sequenced in a study of blood T cell repertoires in COVID-19. Data came from immunoSEQ multiplex PCR; TCRdb stores just in-frame clones and leaves some out. The sample yields more than 200,000 clones, about 91% seen once. The sequencing input was peripheral blood. The receptors originated from a woman aged 25 to 39 with COVID-19, enrolled during active disease.

The CDR3 region is CASSPLPVSAGNTEAFF. CDR3 nucleotides: TGTGCCAGCTCACCACTGCCGGTCTCCGCTGGGAACACTGAAGCTTTCTTT. The chain uses TRBV18 and TRBJ1-1; D is uncertain. The V end was cut by 1 base, the J end by 1 base, with 16 bases between. Germline CDR1 KGHSH, CDR2 LQKENI. The CDR3 is 17 residues long. Based on the CDR3 plus reference TRBV18 and TRBJ1-1, the full variable domain is NAGVMQNPRHLVRRRGQEARLRCSPMKGHSHVYWYRQLPEEGLKFMVYLQKENIIDESGMPKERFSAEFPKEGPSILRIQQVVRGDSAAYFCASSPLPVSAGNTEAFFGQGTRLTVV.

The chain couples TRBV27 to TRBJ2-1; 7 bases agree with TRBD1. Germline loops: CDR1 MNHEY, CDR2 SMNVEV (reference sequence). This CDR3 has 15 amino acids. V was clipped by 6 bases and J by 8 bases; unmatched bases: 13. CDR3 sequence reads: CASSLRQGGFHEQFF. In nucleotides, the CDR3 is TGTGCCAGCAGCCTCCGACAGGGTGGTTTTCATGAGCAGTTCTTC.

This chain joins TRBV4-1 and TRBJ2-5; weak D call: TRBD1 (6 bases). CDR3 length: 15 amino acids. The germline gives CDR1 MGHRA, CDR2 YSYEKL. The ends were cut back, 2 bases at V and 2 bases at J, with 12 bases in the middle. CDR3 nucleotides: TGCGCCAGCAGCCAATTGGGCAGGGGACAAGAGACCCAGTACTTC. It is translated as CASSQLGRGQETQYF.

The chain carries TRBV21-1 and TRBJ1-5. TRBV21-1 is listed as a pseudogene. This CDR3 is 21 amino acids long. The CDR3: CASTAKGSQERSEGGDQPQHF. CDR3 DNA: TGTGCCAGCACCGCCAAAGGGAGTCAGGAACGAAGTGAGGGAGGAGATCAGCCCCAGCATTTT.

The chain employs TRBV7-2 and TRBJ2-2; maybe TRBD2 (6 bases). The CDR3 is made up of 15 amino acids. Germline CDR1 SGHTA, CDR2 FQGNSA. The germline V and J ends were trimmed by 6 bases and 0 bases, with 11 bases remaining between them. CDR3 in DNA: TGTGCCAGCAGGCTCGGACTATCGAACACCGGGGAGCTGTTTTTT. It yields the protein CASRLGLSNTGELFF.

The chain uses TRBV7-2 and TRBJ1-5; unclear D gene. The CDR3 length is 13 residues. Trimming left V 3 bases short and J 7 bases short, with 10 bases between. CDR1 and CDR2 from the germline V gene are SGHTA and FQGNSA. The CDR3: CASSFAAGQPQHF. CDR3 nucleotides: TGTGCCAGCAGCTTCGCAGCAGGACAGCCCCAGCATTTT.

The CDR3 nucleotides are TGCGCCAGCAGCATGGGACAGGGCCTCAATGAGCAGTTCTTC. This sequence encodes CASSMGQGLNEQFF. The chain couples TRBV5-1 to TRBJ2-1; 9 bases agree with TRBD1. This CDR3 has 14 residues. CDR1 is SGHRS and CDR2 is YFSETQ in the germline V gene. V lost 4 bases, J lost 6 bases, and 5 bases stayed unmatched.

The chain joins TRBV6-6 to TRBJ2-7; 7 bases fit TRBD2. Germline V lookup: CDR1 MNHNY, CDR2 SVGAGI (reference sequence). This CDR3 has 13 amino acids. CDR3 nucleotides: TGTGCCAACAGTCGCGGGAGCGGGTACGAGCAGTACGTC. Amino acid sequence: CANSRGSGYEQYV.

This sequence joins TRBV5-1 and TRBJ2-5; TRBD2 matches 11 bases. The ends lost 2 bases at V and 3 bases at J; junction bases unmatched: 6. CDR3 size: 16 residues. Germline CDR1 and CDR2: SGHRS and YFSETQ. CDR3 in amino acids: CASSLKVAGGEETQYF. The CDR3 bases are TGCGCCAGCAGCTTAAAGGTAGCGGGAGGGGAAGAGACCCAGTACTTC.

The chain joins TRBV10-3 to TRBJ2-6; the match to TRBD1 covers 10 bases. The CDR3 spans 15 residues. Per the germline V gene, CDR1 is ENHRY and CDR2 is SYGVKD. V lost 10 bases to trimming and J lost 2 bases; unmatched junction nucleotides: 5. The CDR3 is CATGQGVTGANVLTF. The CDR3 DNA reads as TGTGCCACAGGACAGGGGGTAACTGGGGCCAACGTCCTGACTTTC.

The rearrangement links TRBV11-2 to TRBJ1-6, with D tentatively TRBD1 (6 bases). With 3 bases removed from V and 6 bases from J, the gap between germline ends came to 9 bases. Germline V gene sequence: CDR1 SGHAT, CDR2 FQNNGV. This CDR3 has 14 amino acids. CDR3 sequence: CASSFQGTNSPLHF. In DNA form, the CDR3 reads TGTGCCAGCAGCTTCCAGGGGACTAATTCACCCCTCCACTTT.

V usage is TRBV18 and J usage is TRBJ2-7; possible D gene TRBD2, 7 bases. The germline V gene encodes CDR1 KGHSH and CDR2 LQKENI. The CDR3 loop spans 14 amino acids. The V gene lost 0 bases and the J gene lost 6 bases, with 12 bases spanning the gap. The CDR3 DNA reads as TGTGCCAGCTCACCACCGGCGGGGGCGGTCGAGCAGTACTTC. Translation gives CASSPPAGAVEQYF.

Comments on this clone: Other DNA sequences in this sample translate to the same CDR3. This chain connects TRBV29-1 to TRBJ1-1, with 10 bases that match TRBD1. The length of the CDR3 is 12 residues. V lost 6 bases and J lost 5; bases outside the gene matches: 3. Germline V gene lookup returns CDR1 SQVTM and CDR2 ANQGSEA. As DNA, the CDR3 is TGCAGCGTGGACAGGGGGTCAACTGAAGCTTTCTTT. It translates to CSVDRGSTEAFF.

The rearrangement joins TRBV4-3 to TRBJ1-1; weak D call: TRBD1 (6 bases). The CDR3 has 17 residues. Looked up from germline, CDR1 is LGHNA and CDR2 is YSLEER. V was trimmed by 3 bases and J by 1 base, leaving 18 bases between them. CDR3 sequence reads: CASSQLGDISPNTEAFF. The CDR3 coding sequence is TGCGCCAGCAGCCAGCTGGGGGACATCAGCCCGAACACTGAAGCTTTCTTT.

The chain carries TRBV6-5 and TRBJ2-1; perhaps TRBD1 as D (5 bases). The germline V gene has CDR1 MNHEY and CDR2 SVGAGI. Trimming took off 7 bases at V and 5 bases at J, with 15 bases between the two ends. CDR3 length equals 14 residues. CDR3 sequence reads: CASTQGRAHNEQFF. The CDR3 DNA is TGTGCCAGCACCCAGGGTCGAGCCCACAATGAGCAGTTCTTC.

V gene TRBV5-1 combines with J gene TRBJ2-2, with D perhaps matching TRBD1 (6 bases). The CDR3 is 17 amino acids. Trimming cost V 0 bases and J 0 bases, with 12 bases left between them. The germline CDR1 and CDR2 sequences are SGHRS and YFSETQ. The CDR3 coding sequence is TGCGCCAGCAGCTTGGCTAGGGGGTCCACGAACACCGGGGAGCTGTTTTTT. This gives the protein CASSLARGSTNTGELFF.

This sequence joins TRBV7-2 and TRBJ1-1; maybe TRBD1 (6 bases). CDR3 size: 13 residues. Deletions cut 2 bases from V and 9 bases from J, with 13 bases between. Germline V gene sequence: CDR1 SGHTA, CDR2 FQGNSA. The chain's CDR3 is CASSLTRDMQAFF. In DNA form, the CDR3 reads TGTGCCAGCAGCTTAACTCGGGACATGCAAGCTTTCTTT.

V and J are TRBV11-2 and TRBJ1-2; no reliable D call. The germline V and J ends were trimmed by 1 base and 5 bases, with 11 bases remaining between them. The CDR3 has 14 amino acids. Germline CDR1 SGHAT, CDR2 FQNNGV. The CDR3 is CASSLGVGRYGYTF. In nucleotides, the CDR3 is TGTGCCAGCAGCTTAGGGGTGGGCCGATATGGCTACACCTTC.

CDR3 nucleotides: TGTGCCAGCAGCCGGGGTGCGGGGGGCCAAGAGACCCAGTACTTC. This codes for CASSRGAGGQETQYF. This chain links TRBV5-4 with TRBJ2-5; 8 bases are shared with TRBD2. This CDR3 comprises 15 residues. Germline CDR1 SGHNT, CDR2 YYREEE (reference sequence). V lost 4 bases and J lost 1; bases outside the gene matches: 6.

This clone appeared once. The chain uses TRBV29-1 and TRBJ1-2; perhaps TRBD1 as D (6 bases). CDR3 size: 18 residues. The V gene's germline CDR1 is SQVTM and CDR2 ANQGSEA. CDR3 DNA sequence: TGCCTTCGCCCGGGTAACCTACGAAAACAGGGAGCTAACTATGGCTACACCTTC. Protein sequence: CLRPGNLRKQGANYGYTF.